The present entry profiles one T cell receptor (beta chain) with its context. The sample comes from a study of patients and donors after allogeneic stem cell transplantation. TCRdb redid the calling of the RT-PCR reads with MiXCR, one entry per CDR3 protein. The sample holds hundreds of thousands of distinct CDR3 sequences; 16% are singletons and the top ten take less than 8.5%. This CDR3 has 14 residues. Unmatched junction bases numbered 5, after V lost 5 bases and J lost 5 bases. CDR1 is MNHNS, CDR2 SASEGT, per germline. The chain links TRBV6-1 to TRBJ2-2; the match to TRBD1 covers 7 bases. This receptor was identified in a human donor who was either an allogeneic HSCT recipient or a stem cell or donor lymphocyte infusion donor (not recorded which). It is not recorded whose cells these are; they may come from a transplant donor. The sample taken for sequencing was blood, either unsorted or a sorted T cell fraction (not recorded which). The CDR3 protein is CASSTRTGTGELFF. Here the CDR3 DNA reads TGTGCCAGCAGTACCCGGACAGGTACCGGGGAGCTGTTTTTT.